This record looks at one T cell receptor (beta chain) sequence and its context. Its antigen is unknown. The authors drew about 10 milliliters of peripheral blood from each donor. The data originate from a study of blood T cells in healthy people across ages. Alongside a J-beta primer mix, a sample-barcoded 5' primer served in a second PCR lasting roughly 6 to 11 cycles. Each cDNA was tagged by a template-switch adaptor containing 12 random nucleotides. TCRdb redid the calling of the 5' RACE reads with MiXCR, one entry per CDR3 protein. Found here are about 730,000 distinct CDR3 sequences, roughly 47% of them singletons; the top ten hold 20% to 25%. CDR3 length: 13 residues. The V gene's germline CDR1 is MNHEY and CDR2 SMNVEV (reference sequence). The V end lost 4 bases, the J end lost 3 bases, and 7 bases lay between the germline ends. General study findings and limits: Roughly linear declines in TCR beta diversity per million T cells occurred with age.

The TCR originated in a woman aged 55-75 years in good health. The chain joins TRBV27 to TRBJ1-3, with D unresolved. The source material was blood. CDR3 amino acids: CASSSYSGNTIYF. CDR3 nucleotide sequence: TGTGCCAGCAGTTCCTACAGTGGAAACACCATATATTTT.